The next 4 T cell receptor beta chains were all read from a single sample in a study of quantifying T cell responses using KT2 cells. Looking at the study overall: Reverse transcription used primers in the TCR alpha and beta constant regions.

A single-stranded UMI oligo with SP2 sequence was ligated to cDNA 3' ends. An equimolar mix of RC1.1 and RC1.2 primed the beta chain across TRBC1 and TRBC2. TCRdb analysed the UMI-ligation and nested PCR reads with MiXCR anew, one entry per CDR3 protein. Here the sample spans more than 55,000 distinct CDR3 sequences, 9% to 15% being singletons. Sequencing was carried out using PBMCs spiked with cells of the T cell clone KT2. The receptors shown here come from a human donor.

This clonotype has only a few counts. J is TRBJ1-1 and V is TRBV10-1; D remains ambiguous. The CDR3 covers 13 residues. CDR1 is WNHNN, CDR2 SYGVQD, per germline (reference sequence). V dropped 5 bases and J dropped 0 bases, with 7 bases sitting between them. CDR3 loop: CASSRNMNTEAFF. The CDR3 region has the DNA TGCGCCAGCAGTAGGAACATGAACACTGAAGCTTTCTTT.

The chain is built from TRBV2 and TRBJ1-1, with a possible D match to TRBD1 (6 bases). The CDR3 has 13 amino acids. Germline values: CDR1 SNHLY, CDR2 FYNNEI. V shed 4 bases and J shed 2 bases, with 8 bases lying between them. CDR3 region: CASSGDINTEAFF. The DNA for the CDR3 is TGTGCCAGCAGTGGGGACATTAACACTGAAGCTTTCTTT.

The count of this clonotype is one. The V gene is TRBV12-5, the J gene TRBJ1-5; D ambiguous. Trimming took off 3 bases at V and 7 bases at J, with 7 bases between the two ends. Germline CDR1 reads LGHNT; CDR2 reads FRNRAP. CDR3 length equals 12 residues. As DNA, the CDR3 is TGTGCTAGTGGTTTAGAGCGACAGCCCCAGCATTTT. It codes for CASGLERQPQHF.

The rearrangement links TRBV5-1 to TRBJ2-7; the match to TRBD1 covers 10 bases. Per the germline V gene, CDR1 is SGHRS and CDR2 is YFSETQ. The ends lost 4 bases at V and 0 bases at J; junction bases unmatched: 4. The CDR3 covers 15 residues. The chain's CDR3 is CASSADRGFSYEQYF. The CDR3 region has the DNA TGCGCCAGCAGCGCGGACAGGGGGTTCTCCTACGAGCAGTACTTC.